This T cell receptor (beta chain) was identified in a study of T-cell memory formation after mild COVID-19. The table lists this clonotype with many counts. Antigen specificity is unknown. TCRdb recomputed calls from the 5' RACE reads with MiXCR, one row per CDR3 protein. The data contain 500,000 to 600,000 distinct CDR3 sequences, about a sixth of them seen just once; the ten biggest clones take up about 11%. Deletions cut 0 bases from V and 1 base from J, with 13 bases between. Germline V lookup: CDR1 LGHNA, CDR2 YSLEER. The CDR3 has 17 residues. Notes on the study in general: Second-wave clones peaking on day 37 lacked confirmed SARS-CoV-2 specificity. There were some responding clones in pre-infection memory, which suggested that cross-reactive memory had joined.

The sequencing sample was made of PBMCs or a T cell subset sorted from them (not recorded which). The chain uses TRBV4-3 and TRBJ1-5; tentative D call: TRBD1 (5 bases). The receptor comes from an adult woman who had mild COVID-19 (a few samples of this study predate the infection). Cell type and time point are not known. CDR3 nucleotide sequence: TGCGCCAGCAGCCAAGATCGGGCGCCAGGGAGCAATCAGCCCCAGCATTTT. Protein: CASSQDRAPGSNQPQHF.